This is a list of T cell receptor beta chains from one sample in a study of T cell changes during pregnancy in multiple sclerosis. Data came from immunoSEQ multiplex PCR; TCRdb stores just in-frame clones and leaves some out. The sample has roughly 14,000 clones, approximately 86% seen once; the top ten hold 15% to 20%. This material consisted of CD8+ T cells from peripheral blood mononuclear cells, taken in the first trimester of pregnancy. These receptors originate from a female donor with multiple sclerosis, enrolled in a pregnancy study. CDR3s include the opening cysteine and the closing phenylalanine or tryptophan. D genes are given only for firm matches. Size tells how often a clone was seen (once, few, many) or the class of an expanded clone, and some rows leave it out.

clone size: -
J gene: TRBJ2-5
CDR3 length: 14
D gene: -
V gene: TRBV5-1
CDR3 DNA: TGCGCCAGCAGTTATCCGGGGATGGAAGAGACCCAGTACTTC
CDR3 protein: CASSYPGMEETQYF

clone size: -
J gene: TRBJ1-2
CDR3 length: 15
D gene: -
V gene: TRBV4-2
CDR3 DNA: TGTGCCAGCAGCCCGACTAAGACAGGAGGCTATGGCTACACCTTC
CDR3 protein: CASSPTKTGGYGYTF

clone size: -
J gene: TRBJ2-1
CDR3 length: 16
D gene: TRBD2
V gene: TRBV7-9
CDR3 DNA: TGTGCCAGCAGCCCCTCCATCGCCGGACTAGGCGGTGAGCAGTTCTTC
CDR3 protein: CASSPSIAGLGGEQFF

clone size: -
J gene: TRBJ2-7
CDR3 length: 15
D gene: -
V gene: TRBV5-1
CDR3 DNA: TGCGCCAGCAGCTTGGGGACAAGGGGAACCTACGAGCAGTACTTC
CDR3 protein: CASSLGTRGTYEQYF

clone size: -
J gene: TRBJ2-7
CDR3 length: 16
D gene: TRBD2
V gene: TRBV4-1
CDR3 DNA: TGCGCCAGCAGCCAAGAAACAGCGGGAGGGCCCTACGAGCAGTACTTC
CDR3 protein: CASSQETAGGPYEQYF

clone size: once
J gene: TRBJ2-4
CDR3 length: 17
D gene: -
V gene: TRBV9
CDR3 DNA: TGTGCCAGCAGCGTAGAACCCTCTATAGTAGCCAAAAACATTCAGTACTTC
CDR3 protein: CASSVEPSIVAKNIQYF

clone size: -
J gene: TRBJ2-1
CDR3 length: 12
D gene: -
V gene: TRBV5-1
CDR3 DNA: TGCGCCAGCAGCTTGTCCGACAATGAGCAGTTCTTC
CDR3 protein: CASSLSDNEQFF

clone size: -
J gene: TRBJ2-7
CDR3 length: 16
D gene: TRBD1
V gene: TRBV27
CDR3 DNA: TGTGCCAGCAGTCCACCCAGATGGACAGGGACCTACGAGCAGTACTTC
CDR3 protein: CASSPPRWTGTYEQYF

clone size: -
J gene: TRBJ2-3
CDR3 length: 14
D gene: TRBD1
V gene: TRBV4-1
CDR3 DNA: TGCGCCAGCAGACAGGGGGCCTACACAGATACGCAGTATTTT
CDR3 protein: CASRQGAYTDTQYF

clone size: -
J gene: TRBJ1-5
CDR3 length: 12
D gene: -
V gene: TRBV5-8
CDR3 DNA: TGTGCGACTCAGGGTGATAATCAGCCCCAGCATTTT
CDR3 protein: CATQGDNQPQHF

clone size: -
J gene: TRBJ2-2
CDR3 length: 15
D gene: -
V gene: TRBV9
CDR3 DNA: TGTGCCAGCAGCGTAGTTGGGACACTGACCGGGGAGCTGTTTTTT
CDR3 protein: CASSVVGTLTGELFF

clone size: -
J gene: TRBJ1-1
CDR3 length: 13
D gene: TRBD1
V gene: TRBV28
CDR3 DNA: TGTGCCAGCTTGGAGCAGGGGGACACTGAAGCTTTCTTT
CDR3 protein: CASLEQGDTEAFF

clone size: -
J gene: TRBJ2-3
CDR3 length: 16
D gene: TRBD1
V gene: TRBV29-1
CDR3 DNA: TGCAGCGTTGAATACTTGGAGACAGGGGGCCAAGATACGCAGTATTTT
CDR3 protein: CSVEYLETGGQDTQYF

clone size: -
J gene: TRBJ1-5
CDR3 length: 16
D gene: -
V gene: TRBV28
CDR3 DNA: TGTGCCAGCAGTTTAATGGGGGCGGGAGTCAATCAGCCCCAGCATTTT
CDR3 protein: CASSLMGAGVNQPQHF

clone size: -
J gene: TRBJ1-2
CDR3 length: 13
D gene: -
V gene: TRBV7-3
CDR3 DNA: TGTGCCAGCAGCCTGGAAGACTTCTATGGCTACACCTTC
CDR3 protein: CASSLEDFYGYTF

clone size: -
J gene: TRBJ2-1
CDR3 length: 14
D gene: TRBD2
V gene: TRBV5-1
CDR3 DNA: TGCGCCAGCAGCGCGGGACTAGCGGGCTATGAGCAGTTCTTC
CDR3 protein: CASSAGLAGYEQFF

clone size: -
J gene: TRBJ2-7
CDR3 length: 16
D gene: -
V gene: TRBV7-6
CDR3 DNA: TGTGCCAGCAGCTTACGTTTCTCACAGGGTCCCTACGAGCAGTACTTC
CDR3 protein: CASSLRFSQGPYEQYF

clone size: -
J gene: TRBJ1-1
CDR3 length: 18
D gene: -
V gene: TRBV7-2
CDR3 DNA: TGTGCCAGCAGCTCCCACGGGACAAGTTCTCTAATGAACACTGAAGCTTTCTTT
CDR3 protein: CASSSHGTSSLMNTEAFF

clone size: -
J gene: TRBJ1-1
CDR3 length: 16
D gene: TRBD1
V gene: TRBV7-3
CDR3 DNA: TGTGCCAGCAGCCGAAGCAGACAGGGAGCGAACACTGAAGCTTTCTTT
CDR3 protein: CASSRSRQGANTEAFF

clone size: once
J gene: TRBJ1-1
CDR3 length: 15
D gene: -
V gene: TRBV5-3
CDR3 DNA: TGTGCCAGAAGAGACAAGACGGTGGGGAACACTGAAGCTTTCTTT
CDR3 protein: CARRDKTVGNTEAFF

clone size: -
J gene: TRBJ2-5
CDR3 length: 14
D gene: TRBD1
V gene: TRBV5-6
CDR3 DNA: TGTGCCAGCAGCTTACAGGGGGCGAGGGAGACCCAGTACTTC
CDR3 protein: CASSLQGARETQYF

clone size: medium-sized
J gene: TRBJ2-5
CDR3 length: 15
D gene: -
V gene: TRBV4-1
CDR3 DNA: TGCGCCAGCAGCCAGGCTCACAGGAGCCAAGAGACCCAGTACTTC
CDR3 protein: CASSQAHRSQETQYF

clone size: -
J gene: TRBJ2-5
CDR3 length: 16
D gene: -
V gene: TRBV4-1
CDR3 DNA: TGCGCCAGCAGCCAAGATTCCCCCCTGGGGGGAGAGACCCAGTACTTC
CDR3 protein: CASSQDSPLGGETQYF

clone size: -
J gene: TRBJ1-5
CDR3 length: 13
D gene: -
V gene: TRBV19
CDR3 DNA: TGTGCCACCATGGGGGGATCCAATCAGCCCCAGCATTTT
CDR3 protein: CATMGGSNQPQHF

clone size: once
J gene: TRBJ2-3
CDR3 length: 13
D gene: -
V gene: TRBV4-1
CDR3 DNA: TGCGCCAGCAGCCTTCCCGGGGCAGATACGCAGTATTTT
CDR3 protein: CASSLPGADTQYF

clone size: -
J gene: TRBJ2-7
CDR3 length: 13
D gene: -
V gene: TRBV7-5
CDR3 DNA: TGTGCCAGCAGCCCGGACAGTTCCTACGAGCAGTACTTC
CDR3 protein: CASSPDSSYEQYF

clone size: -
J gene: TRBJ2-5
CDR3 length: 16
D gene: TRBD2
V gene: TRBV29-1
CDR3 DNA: TGCAGCGCGGGGGGGGGACTAGCGGGAAGTGGAGAGACCCAGTACTTC
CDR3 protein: CSAGGGLAGSGETQYF

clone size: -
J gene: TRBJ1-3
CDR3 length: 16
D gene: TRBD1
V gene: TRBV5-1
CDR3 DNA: TGCGCCAGCAGCTTGGCACAGGGGACATCTGGAAACACCATATATTTT
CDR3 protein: CASSLAQGTSGNTIYF

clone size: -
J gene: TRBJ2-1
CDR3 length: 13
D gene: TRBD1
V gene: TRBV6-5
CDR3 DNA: TGTGCCAGCAGTCTGACAGGGGGTCATGAGCAGTTCTTC
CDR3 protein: CASSLTGGHEQFF

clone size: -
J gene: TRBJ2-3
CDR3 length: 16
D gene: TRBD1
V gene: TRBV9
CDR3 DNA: TGTGCCAGCAGCGCCGGACAGGTATGGAGCACAGATACGCAGTATTTT
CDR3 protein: CASSAGQVWSTDTQYF

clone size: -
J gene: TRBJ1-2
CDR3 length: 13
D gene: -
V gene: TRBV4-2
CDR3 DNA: TGTGCCAGCAGCCAAGGGCAGGGAAGACACTACACCTTC
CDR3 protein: CASSQGQGRHYTF

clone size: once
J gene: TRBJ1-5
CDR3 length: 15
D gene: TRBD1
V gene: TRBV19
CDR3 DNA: TGTGCCAGTAGATGGCAGGGGGGAGGCAATCAGCCCCAGCATTTT
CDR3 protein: CASRWQGGGNQPQHF

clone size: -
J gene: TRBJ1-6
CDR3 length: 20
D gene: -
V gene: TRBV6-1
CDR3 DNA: TGTGCCAGCAGTGAATTTTTTGGTCGGCAGGGGATGCGACGGGATTCACCCCTCCACTTT
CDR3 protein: CASSEFFGRQGMRRDSPLHF

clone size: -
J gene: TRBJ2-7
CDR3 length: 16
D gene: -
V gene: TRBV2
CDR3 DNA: TGTGCCAGCAGTGAATTAGAGGTAATCGGCTCCTACGAGCAGTACTTC
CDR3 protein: CASSELEVIGSYEQYF

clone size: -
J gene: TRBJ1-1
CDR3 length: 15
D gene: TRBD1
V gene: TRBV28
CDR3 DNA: TGTGCCAGCAGTCTTATGGGACAGTTGAACACTGAAGCTTTCTTT
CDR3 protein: CASSLMGQLNTEAFF

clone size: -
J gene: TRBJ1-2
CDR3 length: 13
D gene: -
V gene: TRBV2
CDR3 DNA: TGTGCCAGCGTCCGACAGACTAACTATGGCTACACCTTC
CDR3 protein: CASVRQTNYGYTF

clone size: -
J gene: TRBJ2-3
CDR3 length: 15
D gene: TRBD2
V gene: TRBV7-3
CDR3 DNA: TGTGCCAGCAGCTTGACTAGCGGGAGAGCAGATACGCAGTATTTT
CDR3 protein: CASSLTSGRADTQYF

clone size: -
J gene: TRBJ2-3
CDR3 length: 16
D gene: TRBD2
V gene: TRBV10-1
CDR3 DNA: TGCGCCAGCAGACCGGGACTAGGGCCCCGGACAGATACGCAGTATTTT
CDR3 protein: CASRPGLGPRTDTQYF

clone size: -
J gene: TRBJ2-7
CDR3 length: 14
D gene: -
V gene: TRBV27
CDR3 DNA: TGTGCCAGCAGTTTATCAAGGGGAACCTACGAGCAGTACTTC
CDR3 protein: CASSLSRGTYEQYF

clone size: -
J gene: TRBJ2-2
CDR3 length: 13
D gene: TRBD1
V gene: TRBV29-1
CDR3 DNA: TGCAGCGTACAGACAGGGGCGAGCGGGGAGCTGTTTTTT
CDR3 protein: CSVQTGASGELFF

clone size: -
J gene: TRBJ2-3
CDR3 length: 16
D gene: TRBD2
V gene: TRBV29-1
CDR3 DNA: TGCAGCGTTGAGGATCTAGCGGGAGGTGGGGCAGATACGCAGTATTTT
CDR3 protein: CSVEDLAGGGADTQYF

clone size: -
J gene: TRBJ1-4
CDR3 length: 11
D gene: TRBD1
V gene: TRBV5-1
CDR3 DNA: TGCGCCAGCAGCTTTCAGGGGGAACTGTTTTTT
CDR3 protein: CASSFQGELFF

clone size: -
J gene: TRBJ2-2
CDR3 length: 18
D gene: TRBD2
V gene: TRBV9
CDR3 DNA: TGTGCCAGCAGCGTAGAGGGTAGCGGGGGGCCCTACACCGGGGAGCTGTTTTTT
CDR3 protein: CASSVEGSGGPYTGELFF

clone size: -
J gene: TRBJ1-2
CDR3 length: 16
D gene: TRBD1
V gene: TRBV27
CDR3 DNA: TGTGCCAGCAGTCCCTATTCGACAGGGGGGCTTGATGGCTACACCTTC
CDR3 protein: CASSPYSTGGLDGYTF

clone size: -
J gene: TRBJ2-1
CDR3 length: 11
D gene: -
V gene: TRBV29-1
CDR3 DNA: TGCAGCGTCGCTCAGGGGAACGAGCAGTTCTTC
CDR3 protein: CSVAQGNEQFF

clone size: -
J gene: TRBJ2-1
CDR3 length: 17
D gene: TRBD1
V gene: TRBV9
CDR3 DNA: TGTGCCAGCAGCGTACAAACCGGGACAGGGATCTACAATGAGCAGTTCTTC
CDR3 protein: CASSVQTGTGIYNEQFF

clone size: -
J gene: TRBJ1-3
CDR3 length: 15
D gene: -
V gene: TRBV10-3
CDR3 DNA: TGTGCCTCAAGCGCAGGACTAAACTCTGGAAACACCATATATTTT
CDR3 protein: CASSAGLNSGNTIYF

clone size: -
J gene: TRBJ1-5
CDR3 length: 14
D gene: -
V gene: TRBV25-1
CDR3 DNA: TGTGCCAGCAGTGAATGGACAGGCAATCAGCCCCAGCATTTT
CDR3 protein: CASSEWTGNQPQHF

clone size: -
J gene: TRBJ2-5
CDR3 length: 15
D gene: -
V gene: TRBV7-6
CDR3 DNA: TGTGCCAGCAGCACTGGGGCAACAGGGCTTGAGACCCAGTACTTC
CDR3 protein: CASSTGATGLETQYF

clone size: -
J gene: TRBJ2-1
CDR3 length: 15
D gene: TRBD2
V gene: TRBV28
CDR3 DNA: TGTGCCAGCACCTTAGAGGGACTAGGACAGAATGAGCAGTTCTTC
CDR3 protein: CASTLEGLGQNEQFF

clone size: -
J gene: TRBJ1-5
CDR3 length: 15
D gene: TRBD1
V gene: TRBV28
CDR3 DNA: TGTGCCAGCAGCTGGGGGACAGGGAAGCTTCAGCCCCAGCATTTT
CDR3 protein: CASSWGTGKLQPQHF

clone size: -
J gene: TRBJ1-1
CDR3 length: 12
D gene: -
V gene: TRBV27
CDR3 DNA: TGTGCCAGCAGAAGGGGCGCCACTGAAGCTTTCTTT
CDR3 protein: CASRRGATEAFF

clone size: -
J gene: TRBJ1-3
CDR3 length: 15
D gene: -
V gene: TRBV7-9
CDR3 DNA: TGTGCCAGCAGCTTACAGACAGGTCCCGGAAACACCATATATTTT
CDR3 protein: CASSLQTGPGNTIYF

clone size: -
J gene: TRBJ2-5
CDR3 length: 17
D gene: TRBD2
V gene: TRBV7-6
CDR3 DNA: TGTGCCAGCAGCTCCCCTCGGGCGGGAGGGCCGGCTGAGACCCAGTACTTC
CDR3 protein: CASSSPRAGGPAETQYF

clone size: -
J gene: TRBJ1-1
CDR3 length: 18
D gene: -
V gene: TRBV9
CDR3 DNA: TGTGCCAGCAGCCCCCGATGGGTGTTAGGGGGATCGAACACTGAAGCTTTCTTT
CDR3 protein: CASSPRWVLGGSNTEAFF

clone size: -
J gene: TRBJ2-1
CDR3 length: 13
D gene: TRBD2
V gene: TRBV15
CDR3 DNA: TGTGCCACCGCCGGGACTAGCCCGAATGAGCAGTTCTTC
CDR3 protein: CATAGTSPNEQFF